This TCR beta chain originates from a study of T-cell reconstitution after alpha-beta-depleted transplantation in children. Notes on this clonotype: Its ends do not fully match the called genes, so a read error is possible.

A library of TCRbeta sequences, prepared with unique molecular identifiers, was generated. TCRdb re-analysed the PCR reads in MiXCR, keeping a single row per CDR3 protein. The data show 400,000 to 500,000 distinct CDR3 sequences, approximately 10% seen once. The CDR3 runs 14 residues. Germline V lookup: CDR1 MNHEY, CDR2 SVGAGI. The sequencing used PBMCs from the stem cell graft donor, collected from the stem cell graft. This receptor was obtained from a human donor who donated a stem cell graft to a child with acute myeloid leukemia. The rearrangement joins TRBV6-5 to TRBJ2-1; perhaps D is TRBD1 or TRBD2 (6 bases each). The CDR3, as DNA: TGTGCCAGCAGTTACGAGGGGGGCTCTCGGGGTCGGCTCTTC. Amino acids: CASSYEGGSRGRLF.